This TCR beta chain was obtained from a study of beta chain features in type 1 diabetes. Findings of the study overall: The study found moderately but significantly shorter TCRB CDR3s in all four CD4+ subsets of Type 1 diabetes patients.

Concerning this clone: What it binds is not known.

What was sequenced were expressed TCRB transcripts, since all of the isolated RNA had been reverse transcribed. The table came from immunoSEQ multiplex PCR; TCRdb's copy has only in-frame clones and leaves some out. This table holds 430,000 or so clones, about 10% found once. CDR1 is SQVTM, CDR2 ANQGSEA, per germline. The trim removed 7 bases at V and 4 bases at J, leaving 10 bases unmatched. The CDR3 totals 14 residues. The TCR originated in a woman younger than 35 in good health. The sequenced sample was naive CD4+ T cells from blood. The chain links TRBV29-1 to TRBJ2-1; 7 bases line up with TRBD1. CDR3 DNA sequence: TGCAGCGGTGCCAAGACAGGGACGTACAATGAGCAGTTCTTC. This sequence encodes CSGAKTGTYNEQFF.